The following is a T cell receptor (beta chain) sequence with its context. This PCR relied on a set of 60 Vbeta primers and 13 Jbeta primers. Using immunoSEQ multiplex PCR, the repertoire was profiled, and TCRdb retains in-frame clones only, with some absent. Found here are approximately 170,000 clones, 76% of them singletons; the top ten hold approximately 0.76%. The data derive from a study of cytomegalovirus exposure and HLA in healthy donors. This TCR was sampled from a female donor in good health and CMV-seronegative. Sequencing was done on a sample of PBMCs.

CDR3 amino acids: CASSMGQGNAFF. CDR3 coding DNA: TGTGCCAGCAGCATGGGACAGGGGAACGCTTTCTTT. The chain couples TRBV11-2 to TRBJ1-1, with 10 bases lining up with TRBD1. This CDR3 has 12 amino acids. Germline assignment: CDR1 SGHAT and CDR2 FQNNGV. Trimming at V came to 5 bases and at J to 11 bases, leaving 5 bases not matched to a gene.